This T cell receptor beta chain was sequenced during a study of T cells in Graves' hyperthyroidism and ophthalmopathy. Whole-study results and caveats: Ophthalmopathy onset followed model prediction by a median approximately six months.

Researchers amplified the TCR beta CDR3 regions from RNA transcripts. HTBI primers were the set used in a first-round RT-PCR of the TCR CDR3. TCRdb itself ran the multiplex PCR reads through MiXCR, one entry per CDR3 protein. The sample has almost 600,000 distinct CDR3 sequences; 46% are singletons. Uncontrolled infections, other autoimmune diseases, pregnancy or lactation led to exclusion of patients. Losses at the gene ends were 9 bases for V and 4 bases for J; bases not matched to a gene: 7. The CDR3 length is 15 residues. Germline V gene lookup returns CDR1 KGHDR and CDR2 SFDVKD. Concerning this clonotype itself: The antigen remains unidentified.

What was sequenced was peripheral blood or thyroid tissue (not recorded which). The sequence came from a woman aged 18-29 years with Graves' hyperthyroidism. The chain uses TRBV24-1 and TRBJ2-7, with 14 nucleotides matching TRBD2. CDR3 bases: TGTGCCACCGGACTAGCGGGAGGCCCGTGGTACGAGCAGTACTTC. Its protein is CATGLAGGPWYEQYF.